This T cell receptor (beta chain) stems from a study of blood T cell repertoires in COVID-19 (dated by TCRdb to about 2020). General notes on the study: Collaborator samples came from the United States, Italy and Spain and covered acute and convalescent phases of COVID-19. The material from the prospective study consisted of cDNA or gDNA derived from T cells, B-cell-depleted T cells, or PBMCs. Subjects who had been exposed to COVID-19, were actively infected with it, or had recovered from it provided the deeply sampled blood TCRbeta repertoires that made up the dataset. The repertoires were released in a freely available public database intended as a resource for research on the immune response to SARS-CoV-2. The samples were drawn from two sources: the first 160 participants of the ongoing ImmuneRACE study, and over 1,000 subjects contributed by 6 global collaborators. The sample metadata nearly always contained a de-identified subject ID, COVID-19 status, age in years and sex. Where HLA class I and class II types were available, the types were taken from metadata supplied by the sample provider, not from assay-based typing.

On the study overall, not on this receptor specifically: The amount of clinical and demographic metadata varied by source and participant and was provided uncurated.

Each collaborating institution followed its own protocols to collect whole blood in K2EDTA tubes. For TCRbeta analysis, collaborators shipped samples in one of three forms: frozen whole blood, isolated PBMCs, or DNA extracted from either of those sample types. The CDR3 sequence holds 15 residues, the cysteine and phenylalanine included. The retained sequence is limited to the CDR3, 45 bases, with the frame set at the first base. CDR1 SGHRS and CDR2 YFSETQ were looked up in the germline V gene. V is clipped by 0 bases and J by 8 bases, and the sequence between their germline boundaries is 17 bases long. TCRbeta CDR3 regions were amplified from genomic DNA by means of the immunoSEQ Assay, a bias-controlled multiplex PCR. On the authors' methods: The number of nucleated cells in each sample was estimated by amplification of reference gene primers within the assay. Sequence reads were collapsed and filtered to measure the absolute abundance of every unique TCRbeta CDR3 rearrangement. Productive Simpson clonality was computed per sample as the square root of Simpson's diversity index over productive rearrangements. Here the immuneACCESS table is served through TCRdb, limited to in-frame sequences with V and J called. Missing clones are a known gap in these copies; in checked studies unresolved V genes cover under half, and the rest lacks a known reason. V, J and clone size are taken as reported in that table, and D and trimming were inferred from the DNA itself. Present in this sample are more than 100,000 clones, around 79% of which were seen just once. The top ten clonotypes cover approximately 2.5% of the sample.

As regards this clone: Its antigen is still unknown. No clone much larger than this one lies a single base away; base qualities are absent.

Sequencing was performed on peripheral blood. This TCR was recovered from a man between 65 and 85 years old with acute or convalescent COVID-19. The sequence joins TRBV5-1 to TRBJ1-1; 5 matching bases give a weak D call of TRBD1. The nucleotide sequence reads as follows: TGCGCCAGCAGCTTGGCCGAGACAGCCAACCGGGAAGCTTTCTTT. This codes for CASSLAETANREAFF.